Here is one T cell receptor (beta chain) with its context. What this receptor recognizes is not known. No base qualities exist here, and no much larger clone lies one base off it. Trimming removed 5 bases from V and 4 bases from J, leaving 13 bases between the germline ends. CDR1 KGHDR and CDR2 SFDVKD were looked up in the germline V gene. Reading from cysteine to phenylalanine, the CDR3 counts 14 amino acids. This entry keeps only the CDR3 DNA: 42 bases, framed from base 1. The data are from a study of blood T cell repertoires in COVID-19 (dated by TCRdb to between 2020 and 2021). Describing the broader study: Samples from collaborators originated in the United States, Italy and Spain and spanned both the acute and convalescent phases of COVID-19. Subjects who had been exposed to COVID-19, were actively infected with it, or had recovered from it provided the deeply sampled blood TCRbeta repertoires that made up the dataset. The material from the prospective study consisted of cDNA or gDNA derived from T cells, B-cell-depleted T cells, or PBMCs. Sample metadata almost always included a de-identified subject ID, COVID-19 status, age in years and sex. The samples were drawn from two sources: the first 160 participants of the ongoing ImmuneRACE study, and 950 to 1,500 subjects contributed by 6 global collaborators. Where available, HLA class I and class II types were taken from metadata supplied by the sample provider and were not determined by assay-based typing. The repertoires were released in a freely available public database intended as a resource for research on the immune response to SARS-CoV-2.

Broader findings and caveats from the paper: The quantity of clinical and demographic metadata differed by source and by participant and was supplied without curation.

Collaborating institutions collected whole blood in K2EDTA tubes following their own protocols. Collaborator samples were shipped for TCRbeta analysis as frozen whole blood, isolated PBMCs, or DNA extracted from either sample type. The immunoSEQ Assay, a bias-controlled multiplex PCR, was used to amplify TCRbeta CDR3 regions from genomic DNA. As for the original processing: The number of nucleated cells in each sample was estimated from the amplification of reference gene primers within the assay. To quantify the absolute abundance of each unique TCRbeta CDR3 rearrangement, sequence reads were collapsed and filtered. Productive Simpson clonality was computed per sample as the square root of Simpson's diversity index over productive rearrangements. Not all clones reach the TCRdb copy of this immuneACCESS table, which keeps in-frame sequences only. Checked studies attribute under half of the gap to unresolved V genes and leave the rest unexplained. Clone size and the V and J calls come from that table; the DNA yielded D and trimming. The table for this sample lists tens of thousands of clones; around three quarters of them were counted only once. The ten largest clones capture over 6% of the sample.

The clonotype comes from a man in his sixties or seventies with acute or convalescent COVID-19. The specimen was peripheral blood. The rearranged chain carries TRBV24-1 and TRBJ2-5, and the D gene may be TRBD2, 6 bases matching. CDR3 region: CATSATGVGETQYF. The bases are TGTGCCACCAGTGCTACGGGGGTGGGAGAGACCCAGTACTTC.